The TCR beta chain described here comes from a study of CD8 T cells in ankylosing spondylitis. A quantitative 5'-RACE method, one with molecular barcodes, was used to make TCR beta libraries. One entry per CDR3 protein, called by TCRdb with MiXCR from the 5' RACE reads. The sample includes around 770,000 distinct CDR3 sequences, 12% of them seen just once. This clonotype showed up just a few times. The antigen is not known. General study findings and limits: The study identified a TCR beta motif of under 10 highly homologous variants that appeared characteristic of ankylosing spondylitis blood.

The clonotype was recovered from a male donor with ankylosing spondylitis. The specimen was blood, either unsorted or a sorted T cell fraction (not recorded which).

The CDR3 DNA is TGCGCCAGCAGCCAAGCCCCCAAGAGCTCCTACAATGAGCAGTTCTTC. Translated: CASSQAPKSSYNEQFF. The chain carries TRBV4-3 and TRBJ2-1; no reliable D call. This CDR3 is 16 amino acids long. Germline V gene data show CDR1 as LGHNA and CDR2 as YSLEER. V dropped 1 base and J dropped 0 bases, with 10 bases sitting between them.